This T cell receptor beta chain was recorded in a study of beta chain features in type 1 diabetes. Study observations and caveats: In the patient group, naive, central memory and Treg TCRB repertoires seemed more alike than in the healthy donor group. Among all four CD4+ subsets, Type 1 diabetes patients had TCRB CDR3s that were moderately but significantly shorter.

Regarding this clone: The antigen remains unidentified.

Sequenced material consisted of expressed TCRB transcripts (all of the isolated RNA was reverse transcribed). The data were produced by immunoSEQ multiplex PCR, yet TCRdb's version contains in-frame clones alone and is incomplete. The table has roughly 170,000 clones, about 13% seen once. Blood was collected once per donor into heparin, averaging about 100 mL. The clonotype comes from a woman aged 18-29 years in good health. The sequenced material came from central memory CD4+ T cells from blood.

CDR3 sequence: CSSSLDTEQFF. The CDR3 DNA reads TGCAGCTCCTCCTTAGATACTGAGCAGTTCTTC. The chain carries TRBV29-1 and TRBJ2-1; no reliable D call. The CDR3 contains 11 residues. The germline V gene has CDR1 SQVTM and CDR2 ANQGSEA. V was cut by 8 bases and J by 9 bases, with 14 bases left in between.